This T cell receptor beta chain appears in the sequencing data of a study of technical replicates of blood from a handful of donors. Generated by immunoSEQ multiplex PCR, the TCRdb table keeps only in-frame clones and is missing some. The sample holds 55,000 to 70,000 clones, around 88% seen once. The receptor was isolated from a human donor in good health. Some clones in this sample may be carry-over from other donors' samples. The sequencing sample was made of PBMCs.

In DNA, the CDR3 is TGTGCCAGCAGCGGGGGGCACAGGCTCGATACGCAGTATTTT. Its protein product is CASSGGHRLDTQYF. The chain recombines TRBV9 with TRBJ2-3; maybe TRBD1 (6 bases). In germline, CDR1 is SGDLS, CDR2 YYNGEE. V was clipped by 3 bases and J by 6 bases, with 14 bases between them. There are 14 residues in the CDR3.